This T cell receptor beta chain came from a study of blood T cell repertoires in COVID-19. Study background: Acute and convalescent COVID-19 samples came from the United States, Italy and Spain.

Per the original methods: Estimation of nucleated cell counts was performed using reference gene primer amplification. Assay used: immunoSEQ multiplex PCR; TCRdb lists only in-frame clones, some missing. V and J calls and clone size come straight from that table; D and trimming were deduced from the DNA. The sample shows about 110,000 clones, around 80% of them seen only once. Trimming took off 8 bases at V and 3 bases at J, with 13 bases between the two ends. The CDR3 is 13 amino acids. Germline CDR1 and CDR2: KGHDR and SFDVKD. This chain joins TRBV24-1 and TRBJ2-7; a possible D gene is TRBD2 (5 bases). The material sequenced was peripheral blood. The sequence was collected from a woman aged 80 or over with acute or convalescent COVID-19. CDR3 residues: CATNEGSGYEQYF. The CDR3 nucleotides read TGTGCCACCAACGAGGGTTCCGGCTACGAGCAGTACTTC.